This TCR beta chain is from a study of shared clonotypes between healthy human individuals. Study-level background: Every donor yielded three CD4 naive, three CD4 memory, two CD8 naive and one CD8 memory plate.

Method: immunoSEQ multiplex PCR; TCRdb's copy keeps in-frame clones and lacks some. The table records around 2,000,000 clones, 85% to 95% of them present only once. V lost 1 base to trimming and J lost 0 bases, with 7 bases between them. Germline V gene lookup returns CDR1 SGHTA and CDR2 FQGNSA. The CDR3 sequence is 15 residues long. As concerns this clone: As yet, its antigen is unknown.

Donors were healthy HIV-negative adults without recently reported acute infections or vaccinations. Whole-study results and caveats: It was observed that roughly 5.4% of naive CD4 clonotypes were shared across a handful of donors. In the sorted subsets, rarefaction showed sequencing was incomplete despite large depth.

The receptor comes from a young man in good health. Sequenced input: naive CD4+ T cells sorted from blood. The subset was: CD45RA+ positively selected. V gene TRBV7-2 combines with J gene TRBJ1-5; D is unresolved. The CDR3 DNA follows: TGTGCCAGCAGCTTAGGAGAGTATAGCAATCAGCCCCAGCATTTT. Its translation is CASSLGEYSNQPQHF.